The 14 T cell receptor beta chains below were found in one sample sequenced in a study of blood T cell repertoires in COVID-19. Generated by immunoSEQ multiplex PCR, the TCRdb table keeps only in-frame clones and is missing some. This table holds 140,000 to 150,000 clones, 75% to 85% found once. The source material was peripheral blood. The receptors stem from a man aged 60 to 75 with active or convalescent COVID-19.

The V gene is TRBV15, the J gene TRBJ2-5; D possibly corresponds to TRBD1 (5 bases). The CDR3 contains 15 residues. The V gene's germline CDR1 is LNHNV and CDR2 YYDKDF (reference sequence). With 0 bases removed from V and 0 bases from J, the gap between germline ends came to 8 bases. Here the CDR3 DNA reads TGTGCCACCAGCAGAGAAGCAGGGAACCAAGAGACCCAGTACTTC. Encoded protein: CATSREAGNQETQYF.

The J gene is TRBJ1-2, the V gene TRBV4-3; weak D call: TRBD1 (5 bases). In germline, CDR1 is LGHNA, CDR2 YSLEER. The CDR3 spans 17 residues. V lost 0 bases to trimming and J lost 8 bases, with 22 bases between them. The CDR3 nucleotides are TGCGCCAGCAGCCAAGAGCGGTCGGGGGGAACGACTAGGGGCTACACCTTC. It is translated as CASSQERSGGTTRGYTF.

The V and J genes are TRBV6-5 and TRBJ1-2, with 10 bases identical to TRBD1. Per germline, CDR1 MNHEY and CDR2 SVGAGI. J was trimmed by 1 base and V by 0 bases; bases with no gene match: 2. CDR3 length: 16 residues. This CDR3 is CASSYSRTGGNYGYTF. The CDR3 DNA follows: TGTGCCAGCAGTTACTCTAGGACAGGGGGTAACTATGGCTACACCTTC.

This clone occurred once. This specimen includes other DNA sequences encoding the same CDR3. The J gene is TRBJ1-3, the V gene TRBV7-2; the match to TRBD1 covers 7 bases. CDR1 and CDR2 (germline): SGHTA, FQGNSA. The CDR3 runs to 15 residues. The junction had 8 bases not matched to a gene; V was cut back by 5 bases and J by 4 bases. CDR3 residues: CASSTRTGGGNTIYF. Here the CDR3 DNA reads TGTGCCAGCAGCACCCGGACAGGTGGAGGAAACACCATATATTTT.

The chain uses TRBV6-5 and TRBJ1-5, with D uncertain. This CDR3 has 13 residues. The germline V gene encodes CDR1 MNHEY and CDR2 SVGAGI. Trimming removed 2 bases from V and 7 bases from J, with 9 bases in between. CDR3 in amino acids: CASSYGEKQPQHF. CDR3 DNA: TGTGCCAGCAGTTACGGGGAGAAACAGCCCCAGCATTTT.

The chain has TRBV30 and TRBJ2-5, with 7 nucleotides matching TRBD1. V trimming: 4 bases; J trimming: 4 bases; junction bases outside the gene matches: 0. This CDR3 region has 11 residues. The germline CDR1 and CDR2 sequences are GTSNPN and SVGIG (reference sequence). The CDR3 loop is CAWNRGETQYF. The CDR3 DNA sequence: TGTGCCTGGAACAGGGGAGAGACCCAGTACTTC.

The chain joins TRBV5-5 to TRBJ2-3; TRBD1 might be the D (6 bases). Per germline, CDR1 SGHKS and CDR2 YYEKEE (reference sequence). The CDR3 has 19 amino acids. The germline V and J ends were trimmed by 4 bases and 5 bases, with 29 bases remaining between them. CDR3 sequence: CASSRNTKTGASQGDTQYF. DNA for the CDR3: TGTGCCAGCAGCCGGAACACTAAGACAGGTGCTAGCCAGGGAGATACGCAGTATTTT. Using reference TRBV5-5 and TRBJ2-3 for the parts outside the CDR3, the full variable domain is DAGVTQSPTHLIKTRGQQVTLRCSPISGHKSVSWYQQVLGQGPQFIFQYYEKEERGRGNFPDRFSARQFPNYSSELNVNALLLGDSALYLCASSRNTKTGASQGDTQYFGPGTRLTVL.

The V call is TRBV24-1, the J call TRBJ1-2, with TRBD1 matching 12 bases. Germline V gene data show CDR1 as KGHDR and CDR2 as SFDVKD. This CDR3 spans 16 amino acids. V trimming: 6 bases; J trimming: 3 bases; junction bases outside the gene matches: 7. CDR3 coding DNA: TGTGCCACCAGTTCCGGGACAGGGGGCAAGGACTATGGCTACACCTTC. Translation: CATSSGTGGKDYGYTF.

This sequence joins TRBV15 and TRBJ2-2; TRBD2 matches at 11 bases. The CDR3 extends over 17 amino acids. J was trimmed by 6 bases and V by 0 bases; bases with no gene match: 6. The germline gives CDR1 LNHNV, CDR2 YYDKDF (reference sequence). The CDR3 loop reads CATSRDRVAGGPGELFF. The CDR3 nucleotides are TGTGCCACCAGCAGAGATCGGGTAGCGGGAGGGCCCGGGGAGCTGTTTTTT.

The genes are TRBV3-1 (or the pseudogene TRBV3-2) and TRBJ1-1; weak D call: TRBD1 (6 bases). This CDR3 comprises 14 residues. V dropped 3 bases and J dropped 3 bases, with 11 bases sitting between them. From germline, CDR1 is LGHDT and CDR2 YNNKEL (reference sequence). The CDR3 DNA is TGTGCCAGCAGCCAGGACAGTCGCGACACTGAAGCTTTCTTT. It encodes CASSQDSRDTEAFF.

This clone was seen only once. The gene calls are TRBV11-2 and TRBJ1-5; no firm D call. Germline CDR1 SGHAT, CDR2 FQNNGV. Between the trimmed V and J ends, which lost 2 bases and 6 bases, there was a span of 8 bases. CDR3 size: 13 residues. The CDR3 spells CASSLTSSQPQHF. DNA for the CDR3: TGTGCCAGCAGCTTAACATCTAGTCAGCCCCAGCATTTT.

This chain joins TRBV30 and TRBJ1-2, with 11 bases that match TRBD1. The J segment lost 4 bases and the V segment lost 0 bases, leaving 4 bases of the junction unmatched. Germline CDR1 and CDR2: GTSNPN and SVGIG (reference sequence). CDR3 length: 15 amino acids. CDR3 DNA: TGTGCCTGGAGTGTTAGGACAGGGGGCATCTATGGCTACACCTTC. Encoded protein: CAWSVRTGGIYGYTF.

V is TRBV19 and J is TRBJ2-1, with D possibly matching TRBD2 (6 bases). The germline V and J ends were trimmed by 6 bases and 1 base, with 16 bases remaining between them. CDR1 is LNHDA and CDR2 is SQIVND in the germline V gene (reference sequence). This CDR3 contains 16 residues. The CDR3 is CASRDLAWSSYNEQFF. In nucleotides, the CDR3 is TGTGCCAGTAGAGATCTAGCGTGGTCTTCCTACAATGAGCAGTTCTTC. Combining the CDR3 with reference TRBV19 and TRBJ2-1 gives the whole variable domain DGGITQSPKYLFRKEGQNVTLSCEQNLNHDAMYWYRQDPGQGLRLIYYSQIVNDFQKGDIAEGYSVSREKKESFPLTVTSAQKNPTAFYLCASRDLAWSSYNEQFFGPGTRLTVL.

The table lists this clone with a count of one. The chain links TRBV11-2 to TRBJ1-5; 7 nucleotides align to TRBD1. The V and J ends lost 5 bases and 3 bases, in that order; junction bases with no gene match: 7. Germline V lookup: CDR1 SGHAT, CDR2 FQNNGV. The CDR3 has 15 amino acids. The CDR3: CASSPGTAFNQPQHF. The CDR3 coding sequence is TGTGCCAGCAGCCCCGGGACAGCCTTCAATCAGCCCCAGCATTTT. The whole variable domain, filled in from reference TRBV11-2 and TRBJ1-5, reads EAGVAQSPRYKIIEKRQSVAFWCNPISGHATLYWYQQILGQGPKLLIQFQNNGVVDDSQLPKDRFSAERLKGVDSTLKIQPAKLEDSAVYLCASSPGTAFNQPQHFGDGTRLSIL.